A single sample is the source of the 4 T cell receptor beta chains below, sequenced in a study of PD-1 blockade in classical Hodgkin lymphoma. Sequencing used immunoSEQ multiplex PCR; TCRdb keeps in-frame clones, though not all of them. The sample yields 10,000 or so clones, roughly 88% seen once. Sample time point: cycle 4 day 1 (C4D1), after 6 weeks of nivolumab. In every patient, relapse followed autologous stem cell transplantation, while exposure to brentuximab vedotin differed. Thawed PBMCs underwent magnetic negative selection to yield purified CD4+ T cells. The starting material was CD4+ T cells from blood, obtained before the fourth cycle of nivolumab. The receptors stem from a human donor with classical Hodgkin lymphoma.

The chain has TRBV2 and TRBJ2-1; D uncertain. The V gene's germline CDR1 is SNHLY and CDR2 FYNNEI. The CDR3 contains 13 residues. V was clipped by 6 bases and J by 1 base, with 7 bases between them. CDR3: CASSGSSYNEQFF. The DNA of the CDR3 is TGTGCCAGCAGCGGCAGTTCCTACAATGAGCAGTTCTTC.

The chain carries TRBV9 and TRBJ1-4; D call uncertain. The V end was cut by 0 bases, the J end by 3 bases, with 9 bases between. The CDR3 extends over 15 amino acids. Per the germline V gene, CDR1 is SGDLS and CDR2 is YYNGEE. The CDR3 loop reads CASSVGAAANEKLFF. In DNA, the CDR3 is TGTGCCAGCAGCGTAGGCGCCGCGGCTAATGAAAAACTGTTTTTT.

The chain joins TRBV6-5 to TRBJ1-1; tentative D call: TRBD1 (5 bases). The CDR3 is 15 residues long. CDR1 and CDR2 from the germline V gene are MNHEY and SVGAGI. V was clipped by 2 bases and J by 1 base, with 11 bases between them. The CDR3 region is CASSYRGTANTEAFF. Here the CDR3 DNA reads TGTGCCAGCAGTTACCGTGGGACGGCGAACACTGAAGCTTTCTTT.

This rearrangement joins TRBV14 to TRBJ1-1; 10 bases map to TRBD1. J lost 3 bases, V lost 0 bases, and 16 bases had no gene match. Germline assignment: CDR1 SGHDN and CDR2 FVKESK. This CDR3 has 20 amino acids. In DNA, the CDR3 is TGTGCCAGCAGCCAAGAAGGCCTCACAGACAGGGGGCGAGGTGACACTGAAGCTTTCTTT. This codes for CASSQEGLTDRGRGDTEAFF.